This passage covers 20 T cell receptor beta chains from one sample sequenced in a study of shared clonotypes between healthy human individuals. Measured with immunoSEQ multiplex PCR; TCRdb has only the in-frame clones, and not every one. The profile covers around 450,000 clones, with about 85% appearing a single time and over 10% taken by the ten largest. The sequenced material came from PBMCs. The origin of the receptors is a woman aged 40 to 50 in good health. Some clones in this sample may be carry-over from other donors' samples.

The rearrangement joins TRBV6-5 to TRBJ1-5; D uncertain. CDR3 length equals 13 residues. Germline assignment: CDR1 MNHEY and CDR2 SVGAGI. V lost 2 bases and J 10 bases, leaving 12 bases between the germline ends. The CDR3 loop is CASSYVADDPQHF. CDR3 nucleotide sequence: TGTGCCAGCAGTTACGTCGCGGACGATCCCCAGCATTTT.

There are many counts of this clone. The chain employs TRBV28 and TRBJ1-5; TRBD1 matches 9 bases. The V gene end was trimmed by 8 bases and the J gene end by 0 bases; junction bases not matched to a gene: 2. Germline V gives CDR1 MDHEN, CDR2 SYDVKM. This CDR3 is built from 14 residues. CDR3 amino acids: CASRTGDSNQPQHF. The CDR3, as DNA: TGTGCCAGCCGGACAGGGGATAGCAATCAGCCCCAGCATTTT.

The rearrangement joins TRBV19 to TRBJ2-6; 11 bases line up with TRBD1. CDR1 is LNHDA, CDR2 SQIVND, per germline (reference sequence). This CDR3 is 17 amino acids long. V was clipped by 8 bases and J by 1 base; unmatched bases: 7. The CDR3 loop is CASLDRGRFSGANVLTF. The CDR3 DNA reads TGTGCCAGTCTGGACAGGGGGCGTTTTTCTGGGGCCAACGTCCTGACTTTC.

The rearrangement links TRBV12-1 to TRBJ1-3; the D call in the table, TRBD1, was not verified against the DNA. TRBV12-1 counts as a pseudogene. The CDR3 contains 16 residues. The DNA for the CDR3 is TGTGCCAGCAGCGCAAAACCCACAGGGAAAGAAAACACCATATATTTT. This gives the protein CASSAKPTGKENTIYF.

This clone has only one observation. The chain couples TRBV19 to TRBJ2-3; 9 nucleotides match TRBD2. The CDR3 extends over 14 amino acids. Germline V gene data show CDR1 as LNHDA and CDR2 as SQIVND (reference sequence). V shed 5 bases, J shed 1 base, and the junction held 1 base outside the gene matches. The CDR3 region has the DNA TGTGCCAGTAGTCCTAGCGGGGGCACAGATACGCAGTATTTT. This translates into CASSPSGGTDTQYF. The variable domain in full, with the rest retrieved from reference TRBV19 and TRBJ2-3, is DGGITQSPKYLFRKEGQNVTLSCEQNLNHDAMYWYRQDPGQGLRLIYYSQIVNDFQKGDIAEGYSVSREKKESFPLTVTSAQKNPTAFYLCASSPSGGTDTQYFGPGTRLTVL.

The genes are TRBV30 and TRBJ2-3; D is unresolved. With 2 bases removed from V and 4 bases from J, the gap between germline ends came to 10 bases. This CDR3 contains 13 residues. CDR1 GTSNPN and CDR2 SVGIG come from the germline V gene (reference sequence). CDR3 DNA: TGTGCCTGGAGTAAGCTCCGGGCAGATACGCAGTATTTT. Translated: CAWSKLRADTQYF.

The rearrangement joins TRBV10-3 to TRBJ2-1; 9 nucleotides match TRBD2. This CDR3 comprises 13 residues. Germline V gene sequence: CDR1 ENHRY, CDR2 SYGVKD. Germline trimming cut 8 bases from V and 7 bases from J; bases unmatched to any gene: 6. Written as DNA, the CDR3 is TGTGCCATCTTGGCGGGAGGGCCTAATGAGCAGTTCTTC. Translation gives CAILAGGPNEQFF.

V is TRBV20-1 and J is TRBJ2-7; D unclear. Germline V CDR1 and CDR2: DFQATT, SNEGSKA (reference sequence). With 3 bases removed from V and 5 bases from J, the gap between germline ends came to 2 bases. The CDR3 is made up of 9 amino acids. In DNA, the CDR3 is TGCAGTGCTAGCGACGAGCAGTACTTC. Protein product: CSASDEQYF.

This sequence joins TRBV7-2 and TRBJ1-2, with D possibly TRBD1 on 5 matching bases. CDR3 length equals 13 residues. The germline V and J ends were trimmed by 5 bases and 4 bases, with 11 bases remaining between them. Germline loops: CDR1 SGHTA, CDR2 FQGNSA. The CDR3 bases are TGTGCCAGCAGCCGTGTCGGGGCCTATGGCTACACCTTC. Its translation is CASSRVGAYGYTF.

Worth noting for this clone: The same CDR3 can be traced to other DNA sequences in this sample. The chain carries TRBV4-1 and TRBJ2-7, with D perhaps assigned TRBD1 or TRBD2 (5 bases each). The length of the CDR3 is 14 residues. In germline, CDR1 is MGHRA, CDR2 YSYEKL. V was trimmed by 3 bases and J by 4 bases, leaving 13 bases between them. The CDR3 region has the DNA TGCGCCAGCAGCCAGGGGTCGAGGGGATACGAGCAGTACTTC. Its translation is CASSQGSRGYEQYF.

This clone turned up a few times. The V and J genes are TRBV5-6 and TRBJ1-2; D call uncertain. Trimming removed 2 bases at V and 8 bases at J, with 25 bases between. Germline CDR1 reads SGHDT; CDR2 reads YYEEEE. The CDR3 runs 17 residues. The CDR3 DNA reads as TGTGCCAGCAGCTTTGAAAGGTTCGGGCTCCTACAGAAGGGCTACACCTTC. Protein: CASSFERFGLLQKGYTF.

The chain couples TRBV30 to TRBJ2-5, with 8 bases matching TRBD2. The CDR3 has 12 residues. J gave up 6 bases and V 8 bases, and 8 bases lay outside the gene matches. Germline V gene lookup returns CDR1 GTSNPN and CDR2 SVGIG (reference sequence). The CDR3 bases are TGTGCCGGGACGGGGGGGTTGAAGACCCAGTACTTC. Translation: CAGTGGLKTQYF.

A remark on this clone: Other nucleotide sequences from this sample produce the same CDR3. The CDR3 here is CSAETTDTQYF. CDR3 sequence (DNA): TGCAGTGCTGAGACCACAGATACGCAGTATTTT. This chain connects TRBV20-1 to TRBJ2-3; D gene unclear. Trimming took off 5 bases at V and 2 bases at J, with 5 bases between the two ends. The CDR3 is 11 amino acids. CDR1 is DFQATT, CDR2 SNEGSKA, per germline (reference sequence).

The chain couples TRBV29-1 to TRBJ1-1; maybe TRBD1 (6 bases). CDR3 length: 13 amino acids. CDR1 SQVTM and CDR2 ANQGSEA come from the germline V gene. The V and J ends lost 2 bases and 6 bases respectively, with 13 bases between them. CDR3 DNA sequence: TGCAGCGTTGAAAAGCGGGGGCATTCTGAAGCTTTCTTT. The encoded protein is CSVEKRGHSEAFF.

The chain links TRBV7-9 to TRBJ1-1; the match to TRBD1 covers 8 bases. CDR1 and CDR2 from the germline V gene are SEHNR and FQNEAQ (reference sequence). V dropped 2 bases and J dropped 5; count of bases not matched to a gene: 10. This CDR3 contains 16 residues. CDR3 protein: CASSLTSGTGGTEAFF. The DNA of the CDR3 is TGTGCCAGCAGCTTAACATCAGGGACAGGAGGGACTGAAGCTTTCTTT. Together with reference TRBV7-9 and TRBJ1-1, the CDR3 gives the full variable domain: DTGVSQNPRHKITKRGQNVTFRCDPISEHNRLYWYRQTLGQGPEFLTYFQNEAQLEKSRLLSDRFSAERPKGSFSTLEIQRTEQGDSAMYLCASSLTSGTGGTEAFFGQGTRLTVV.

In this sample, this clone turned up once. V and J are TRBV7-9 and TRBJ2-1; D is tentatively TRBD1 or TRBD2 (5 bases each). The CDR3 sequence is 15 residues long. Germline V gene lookup returns CDR1 SEHNR and CDR2 FQNEAQ (reference sequence). With 5 bases removed from V and 4 bases from J, the gap between germline ends came to 15 bases. Here the CDR3 reads CASSTGTDSYNEQFF. The CDR3 region has the DNA TGTGCCAGCAGCACCGGGACGGATTCTTACAATGAGCAGTTCTTC.

CDR3 residues: CASSKGTATNYGYTF. For the CDR3, the DNA is TGTGCCAGCAGTAAAGGGACAGCCACTAACTATGGCTACACCTTC. This chain links TRBV25-1 with TRBJ1-2; 7 bases align to TRBD1. Germline CDR1 MGHDK, CDR2 SYGVNS. The CDR3 has 15 residues. V was clipped by 5 bases and J by 0 bases; unmatched bases: 6.

V and J are TRBV28 and TRBJ2-3; 7 bases align to TRBD2. V lost 0 bases and J lost 0; bases outside the gene matches: 6. CDR3 size: 17 residues. Germline V gene sequence: CDR1 MDHEN, CDR2 SYDVKM. DNA for the CDR3: TGTGCCAGCAGTTTATGGGGGGGGGTCCCTAGCACAGATACGCAGTATTTT. It yields the protein CASSLWGGVPSTDTQYF. Complete variable domain (other parts from reference TRBV28 and TRBJ2-3): DVKVTQSSRYLVKRTGEKVFLECVQDMDHENMFWYRQDPGLGLRLIYFSYDVKMKEKGDIPEGYSVSREKKERFSLILESASTNQTSMYLCASSLWGGVPSTDTQYFGPGTRLTVL.

The rearrangement links TRBV30 to TRBJ2-1, with TRBD2 identical over 10 bases. Germline loops: CDR1 GTSNPN, CDR2 SVGIG (reference sequence). The ends lost 5 bases at V and 7 bases at J; junction bases unmatched: 14. The CDR3 is 16 amino acids. CDR3 loop: CAWWLKKREGLNEQFF. CDR3 coding DNA: TGTGCCTGGTGGCTGAAAAAGCGGGAGGGCCTTAATGAGCAGTTCTTC.

The chain recombines TRBV7-3 with TRBJ2-1, with 8 bases aligning to TRBD2. There are 15 residues in the CDR3. CDR1 and CDR2 from the germline V gene are SGHTA and FQGTGA. V lost 0 bases and J lost 2; bases outside the gene matches: 0. The CDR3 coding sequence is TGTGCCAGCAGCTTAACCGGGAGGGCCTACAATGAGCAGTTCTTC. Its translation is CASSLTGRAYNEQFF.